This is a list of T cell receptor beta chains from one sample in a study of T cell repertoires in cytomegalovirus infection. TCRdb reprocessed the reads with MiXCR, giving one entry per CDR3 protein. The table has hundreds of thousands of distinct CDR3 sequences, less than 40% seen once. The material sequenced was PBMCs. The receptors derive from a human donor in good health (CMV status not recorded). Some clones in this sample may be carry-over from other donors' samples. Each CDR3 is given with its conserved first and last residue. The D gene is left open where the match is weak. Clone size is stated in some rows and not others, as once, few, many or a class when expanded.

>TRBV28|TRBJ1-6|TRBD1|few
TGTGCCAGCAGTCAACCGGGGGGACAGGAGAGATTT
CASSQPGGQERF
>TRBV7-9|TRBJ2-1|NA|few
TGTGCCAGCAGAATCTTAGCGTCAAATGAGCAGTTCTTC
CASRILASNEQFF
>TRBV7-9|TRBJ2-1|NA|many
TGTGCCAGCAGCTTTAGCGAAAGCTCCTACAATGAGCAGTTCTTC
CASSFSESSYNEQFF
>TRBV7-2|TRBJ2-5|NA|NA
TGTGCCAGCAGCTTACGGCCGGGGTACCAAGAGACCCAGTACTTC
CASSLRPGYQETQYF
>TRBV20-1|TRBJ1-1|NA|NA
TGCAGTGCTAGAGGTCAGGCTGAAGCTTTCTTT
CSARGQAEAFF
>TRBV6-2/TRBV6-3|TRBJ1-5|NA|NA
TGTGCCAGCAGAAGGGACATCAGCAATCAGCCCCAGCATTTT
CASRRDISNQPQHF
>TRBV20-1|TRBJ1-5|TRBD1|NA
TGCAGTGCTAGAGAACGGACAGGGGGCCCCAATCAGCCCCAGCATTTT
CSARERTGGPNQPQHF
>TRBV5-1|TRBJ2-1|NA|NA
TGCGCCAGCAGCGCGGGGGTCCAGGGGACGATTAATGAGCAGTTCTTC
CASSAGVQGTINEQFF
>TRBV28|TRBJ1-2|NA|NA
TGTGTCTCATCCGCTAACTATGGCTACACCTTC
CVSSANYGYTF
>TRBV12-3/TRBV12-4|TRBJ2-1|NA|few
TGTGCCAGCAGTTTCGCAGGCGTGGCTTACAATGAGCAGTTCTTC
CASSFAGVAYNEQFF
>TRBV6-8|TRBJ1-3|TRBD1|NA
TGTGCCAGCAGTCCCCCCCGAGGGGGCGGAAACACCATATATTTT
CASSPPRGGGNTIYF
>TRBV10-2|TRBJ2-2|NA|NA
TGCGCCAGCAGTGACAGGGGATATACCGGGGAGCTGTTTTTT
CASSDRGYTGELFF
>TRBV20-1|TRBJ1-5|NA|few
TGCAGTGCTAGAATAGGAACAGGGCCCAACAATCAGCCCCAGCATTTT
CSARIGTGPNNQPQHF
>TRBV5-1|TRBJ1-4|TRBD1|NA
TGCGCCAGCACCCCGACAGGGCTTAATGAAAAACTGTTTTTT
CASTPTGLNEKLFF
>TRBV9|TRBJ2-3|TRBD2|NA
TGTGCCAGCAGCGTAGGACTAGCGGGGTCTGCAGATACGCAGTATTTT
CASSVGLAGSADTQYF
>TRBV7-2|TRBJ1-5|NA|many
TGTGCCAGCAGCCAAACTCGGGGTCAGCCCCAGCATTTT
CASSQTRGQPQHF
>TRBV12-3/TRBV12-4|TRBJ2-7|NA|NA
TGTGCCAGCAGTTTAAGGGGGATGTGGCACGAGCAGTACTTC
CASSLRGMWHEQYF
>TRBV20-1|TRBJ1-2|TRBD1|NA
TGCAGTGCTCAGTCGGACAGGCCGGGAGGCTACACCTTC
CSAQSDRPGGYTF
>TRBV12-3/TRBV12-4|TRBJ2-1|NA|NA
TGTGCCAGCAATTTATACCCGACTGAGCAGTTCTTC
CASNLYPTEQFF
>TRBV7-8|TRBJ2-5|TRBD1|few
TGTGCCAGCAGCTTACGCCTAGGGACAGGGCCGGCCCAAGAGACCCAGTACTTC
CASSLRLGTGPAQETQYF
>TRBV28|TRBJ1-6|NA|many
TGTGCCAGCAGTTTGAGGAATTCACCCCTCCACTTT
CASSLRNSPLHF
>TRBV2|TRBJ2-3|TRBD2|NA
TGTGCCAGCATTGATACTAGCGGGGGTACAGATACGCAGTATTTT
CASIDTSGGTDTQYF
>TRBV20-1|TRBJ1-1|NA|NA
TGCAGTGCTAGAGGGGGTACCAACACTGAAGCTTTCTTT
CSARGGTNTEAFF
>TRBV6-2/TRBV6-3|TRBJ1-6|NA|NA
TGTGCCAGCAATTCCGGGACATCAAATTCACCCCTCCACTTT
CASNSGTSNSPLHF